This is a list of T cell receptor beta chains from one sample in a study of T cells in Graves' hyperthyroidism and ophthalmopathy. In TCRdb, the multiplex PCR reads were re-called with MiXCR into one record per CDR3 protein. This table has hundreds of thousands of distinct CDR3 sequences, 38% appearing once. The sample taken for sequencing was blood. The receptors come from a young man with Graves' hyperthyroidism. Each CDR3 is given with its conserved first and last residue. Fields, in order: J gene, clone size, V gene, D gene, CDR3 DNA, CDR3 protein. The D gene is left open where the match is weak. Rows may omit the clone size; those that give it use once, few, many or a size class.

TRBJ1-4	NA	TRBV7-3	NA	TGTGCCAGCAGCTCGAGGGGAGACAGTCGTTGGGTGGCTAATGAAAAACTGTTTTTT	CASSSRGDSRWVANEKLFF
TRBJ1-5	NA	TRBV25-1	NA	TGTGCCAGCAGTCAAACAGGGACCAATCAGCCCCAGCATTTT	CASSQTGTNQPQHF
TRBJ1-5	NA	TRBV28	NA	TGTGCCAGCATAGTAGACAGTAGCAATCAGCCCCAGCATTTT	CASIVDSSNQPQHF
TRBJ1-2	many	TRBV20-1	NA	TGCAGTGCTACGTCCAGGGGTGATGGCTACACCTTC	CSATSRGDGYTF
TRBJ2-6	NA	TRBV3-1	NA	TGTGCCAGCAGCCAAGGGCGGCAAACTGGGGCCAACGTCCTGACTTTC	CASSQGRQTGANVLTF
TRBJ1-3	NA	TRBV5-4	TRBD1	TGTGCCAGCAGCCCCACAGGGGGTCCAACGTCCACCATATATTTT	CASSPTGGPTSTIYF
TRBJ2-5	NA	TRBV5-6	TRBD1	TGTGCCAGCAGCCCCTGGACAGGGGGCGCGGGAGAGACCCAGTACTTC	CASSPWTGGAGETQYF
TRBJ1-6	NA	TRBV12-3/TRBV12-4	NA	TGTGCCAGCAGTTTAGTGACGTACGGTAATTCACCCCTCCACTTT	CASSLVTYGNSPLHF
TRBJ1-4	once	TRBV6-6	NA	TGTGCCAGCGGGGTCCTGGGCGTGAATGAAAAACTGTTTTTT	CASGVLGVNEKLFF
TRBJ2-5	many	TRBV25-1	NA	TGTGCCAGCAGTGACCGCCATAAAGAGACCCAGTACTTC	CASSDRHKETQYF
TRBJ1-6	many	TRBV7-9	NA	TGTGCCAGCAGCTCGACCTCGACGGACTATAATTCACCCCTCCACTTT	CASSSTSTDYNSPLHF